These 27 T cell receptor beta chains share one sample of origin, sequenced in a study of blood T cell repertoires in COVID-19. Clones were sequenced by immunoSEQ multiplex PCR, and TCRdb holds only the in-frame ones, with some missing. This repertoire shows more than 150,000 clones, roughly 94% found once; its top ten account for about 0.76%. Sequencing was done on a sample of peripheral blood. These receptors originate from a man aged 25 to 40 with COVID-19, enrolled during active disease.

This clone showed up just a few times. This chain connects TRBV14 to TRBJ2-7, with D perhaps TRBD2 (6 bases). V lost 4 bases and J 2 bases, leaving 15 bases between the germline ends. CDR1 SGHDN and CDR2 FVKESK come from the germline V gene. The CDR3 consists of 15 residues. Written as DNA, the CDR3 is TGTGCCAGCAGCCCGAGGCCTGGAGGGGCCTACGAGCAGTACTTC. Its protein is CASSPRPGGAYEQYF.

This chain joins TRBV5-6 and TRBJ1-5, with 8 positions matching TRBD1. Germline V gene lookup returns CDR1 SGHDT and CDR2 YYEEEE. V shed 0 bases and J 3 bases; nucleotides not matched to a gene: 2. This CDR3 has 15 amino acids. CDR3 in amino acids: CASSLGGQVNQPQHF. CDR3 sequence (DNA): TGTGCCAGCAGCTTGGGGGGACAGGTCAATCAGCCCCAGCATTTT.

CDR3 nucleotides: TGTGCCTGGAGTTTCGGGACAGGGAACACTGAAGCTTTCTTT. It encodes CAWSFGTGNTEAFF. The chain employs TRBV30 and TRBJ1-1; 8 nucleotides agree with TRBD1. CDR1 is GTSNPN, CDR2 SVGIG, per germline (reference sequence). J lost 1 base, V lost 2 bases, and 3 bases had no gene match. The CDR3 spans 14 residues.

V and J are TRBV25-1 and TRBJ2-2; D may be TRBD2 (6 bases). The CDR3 is 17 amino acids. The V gene lost 2 bases and the J gene lost 0 bases, with 13 bases spanning the gap. Per germline, CDR1 MGHDK and CDR2 SYGVNS. This CDR3 reads CASSERRRGANTGELFF. DNA for the CDR3: TGTGCCAGCAGTGAACGAAGGAGGGGCGCGAACACCGGGGAGCTGTTTTTT.

This chain joins TRBV30 and TRBJ2-1; TRBD1 matches at 7 bases. V lost 4 bases and J lost 4; bases outside the gene matches: 4. The CDR3 runs 13 residues. Germline lookup yields CDR1 GTSNPN and CDR2 SVGIG (reference sequence). The CDR3 reads CAWNKQGYNEQFF. CDR3 nucleotides: TGTGCCTGGAATAAACAGGGGTACAATGAGCAGTTCTTC.

The chain uses TRBV11-2 and TRBJ2-7; 9 nucleotides match TRBD2. The germline V gene encodes CDR1 SGHAT and CDR2 FQNNGV. The ends lost 5 bases at V and 2 bases at J; junction bases unmatched: 10. This CDR3 has 16 amino acids. CDR3 in DNA: TGTGCCAGCAGCCTAAGGGTGACTAGCGGTACCTACGAGCAGTACTTC. Translation gives CASSLRVTSGTYEQYF.

This chain uses TRBV4-1 with TRBJ2-7; D uncertain. The CDR3 sequence is 14 residues long. Germline-derived CDR1 and CDR2 are MGHRA and YSYEKL. Trimming took 4 bases from V and 1 from J, leaving 11 bases between them. CDR3 amino acids: CASSPYPESYEQYF. CDR3 sequence (DNA): TGCGCCAGCAGCCCGTACCCAGAATCCTACGAGCAGTACTTC.

J is TRBJ1-2 and V is TRBV19; 9 positions match TRBD1. The germline CDR1 and CDR2 sequences are LNHDA and SQIVND (reference sequence). V trimming: 3 bases; J trimming: 4 bases; junction bases outside the gene matches: 6. The CDR3 is 15 amino acids. The CDR3 nucleotides are TGTGCCAGTAGTATGGGGGACAGGGCGGCCTATGGCTACACCTTC. This codes for CASSMGDRAAYGYTF.

This clone was seen a single time. In this CDR3 the conserved last residue, phenylalanine or tryptophan, is missing, so a read error is likely. It is unclear where the CDR3 begins or ends on the DNA, so no DNA is shown, and the CDR3 is as TCRdb lists it. The chain joins TRBV7-5 to TRBJ1-2; the DNA was not compared with TRBD1, the D call given in the table. TRBV7-5 is labeled a pseudogene. From its first to its last residue, the CDR3 has 10 amino acids. The CDR3 loop is CVRSLEFRNS.

Comment on this clone: Distinct nucleotide sequences in the sample also encode this CDR3. The chain couples TRBV5-1 to TRBJ1-1; TRBD1 is a possible D gene (6 bases). V lost 7 bases to trimming and J lost 1 base, with 11 bases between them. The CDR3 is 13 residues long. Germline CDR1 reads SGHRS; CDR2 reads YFSETQ. CDR3 in DNA: TGCGCCAGCGGACTCAGGGGGAACACTGAAGCTTTCTTT. The encoded protein is CASGLRGNTEAFF.

This chain uses TRBV15 with TRBJ1-1, with D tentatively TRBD1 (5 bases). V was clipped by 1 base and J by 5 bases, with 11 bases between them. Germline loops: CDR1 LNHNV, CDR2 YYDKDF (reference sequence). The CDR3 is 14 residues long. The CDR3 DNA reads as TGTGCCACCAGCAGAGTTGGGGCTGGGACTGAAGCTTTCTTT. Its protein product is CATSRVGAGTEAFF. The whole variable domain, filled in from reference TRBV15 and TRBJ1-1, reads DAMVIQNPRYQVTQFGKPVTLSCSQTLNHNVMYWYQQKSSQAPKLLFHYYDKDFNNEADTPDNFQSRRPNTSFCFLDIRSPGLGDTAMYLCATSRVGAGTEAFFGQGTRLTVV.

This clone was picked up one time. The chain couples TRBV7-3 to TRBJ2-1, with 9 bases lining up with TRBD1. The J segment lost 5 bases and the V segment lost 3 bases, leaving 5 bases of the junction unmatched. Germline assignment: CDR1 SGHTA and CDR2 FQGTGA. CDR3 length equals 15 residues. The CDR3 nucleotides read TGTGCCAGCAGCTTGTCGACAGGGGGTAACAATGAGCAGTTCTTC. Its translation: CASSLSTGGNNEQFF.

CDR3 DNA: TGTGCCGTTCGGACAGGGATCCAAGAGACCCAGTACTTC. This codes for CAVRTGIQETQYF. The chain links TRBV25-1 to TRBJ2-5; 8 bases are shared with TRBD1. Germline values: CDR1 MGHDK, CDR2 SYGVNS. V was pared by 11 bases and J by 1 base, with 6 bases of the junction left unmatched. The CDR3 is 13 amino acids.

The J gene is TRBJ2-1, the V gene TRBV5-1; perhaps TRBD1 as D (6 bases). This CDR3 region has 14 residues. Trimming took 1 base from V and 7 from J, leaving 12 bases between them. Germline V CDR1 and CDR2: SGHRS, YFSETQ. The CDR3 protein is CASSLTGTENEQFF. In nucleotides, the CDR3 is TGCGCCAGCAGCTTGACAGGGACCGAGAATGAGCAGTTCTTC. Complete variable domain (other parts from reference TRBV5-1 and TRBJ2-1): KAGVTQTPRYLIKTRGQQVTLSCSPISGHRSVSWYQQTPGQGLQFLFEYFSETQRNKGNFPGRFSGRQFSNSRSEMNVSTLELGDSALYLCASSLTGTENEQFFGPGTRLTVL.

The V call is TRBV5-1, the J call TRBJ1-1; 10 bases map to TRBD1. The J segment lost 0 bases and the V segment lost 5 bases, leaving 7 bases of the junction unmatched. The CDR3 is made up of 16 amino acids. The V gene's germline CDR1 is SGHRS and CDR2 YFSETQ. The CDR3 here is CASRIGQGDMNTEAFF. CDR3 in DNA: TGCGCCAGCAGAATTGGACAGGGGGACATGAACACTGAAGCTTTCTTT.

This clone was detected a few times. This specimen includes other DNA sequences encoding the same CDR3. CDR3 coding DNA: TGTGCCAGCAGCCCACAGGGCGACTATGGCTACACCTTC. Translation: CASSPQGDYGYTF. The chain uses TRBV9 and TRBJ1-2; possible D gene TRBD1, 6 bases. The V end lost 4 bases, the J end lost 3 bases, and 10 bases lay between the germline ends. Per germline, CDR1 SGDLS and CDR2 YYNGEE. This CDR3 contains 13 residues.

DNA of the CDR3: TGCAGCGTTGAAGATCTGGGCAGGGAGGTAACAGATACGCAGTATTTT. Protein: CSVEDLGREVTDTQYF. The gene calls are TRBV29-1 and TRBJ2-3; TRBD2 is a possible D gene (6 bases). Germline V CDR1 and CDR2: SQVTM, ANQGSEA. V lost 0 bases and J lost 3, with 16 bases in between. This CDR3 is 16 amino acids long.

The chain has TRBV20-1 and TRBJ2-3, with 10 bases lining up with TRBD2. The germline V gene encodes CDR1 DFQATT and CDR2 SNEGSKA (reference sequence). This CDR3 contains 15 residues. The V and J ends lost 3 bases and 2 bases, in that order; junction bases with no gene match: 5. The CDR3 spells CSASITSGNTDTQYF. The CDR3 region has the DNA TGCAGTGCTAGTATCACTAGCGGGAACACAGATACGCAGTATTTT.

DNA for the CDR3: TGCAGCGTGACCGGTAGCGGGGGGACTGGCACCGGGGAGCTGTTTTTT. Its protein product is CSVTGSGGTGTGELFF. This rearrangement joins TRBV29-1 to TRBJ2-2; 10 nucleotides line up with TRBD2. J was trimmed by 4 bases and V by 6 bases; bases with no gene match: 11. Germline V gives CDR1 SQVTM, CDR2 ANQGSEA. The CDR3 has 16 amino acids.

This chain uses TRBV2 with TRBJ2-6; 12 nucleotides agree with TRBD1. The V and J ends lost 4 bases and 1 base, in that order; junction bases with no gene match: 2. CDR3 length: 17 residues. In germline, CDR1 is SNHLY, CDR2 FYNNEI. CDR3 nucleotides: TGTGCCAGCAGTGGGGGACAGGGGGCTTCTGGGGCCAACGTCCTGACTTTC. Translating it yields CASSGGQGASGANVLTF.

The rearrangement links TRBV19 to TRBJ1-6; D not resolved. Germline V lookup: CDR1 LNHDA, CDR2 SQIVND (reference sequence). The CDR3 covers 15 residues. V gave up 3 bases and J gave up 7 bases, with 13 bases separating them. CDR3 nucleotides: TGTGCCAGTAGTATGGCCGGGAAGGACAATTCACCCCTCCACTTT. Translating it yields CASSMAGKDNSPLHF.

V gene TRBV6-2 or TRBV6-3 combines with J gene TRBJ1-1, with 8 bases matching TRBD1. J was trimmed by 11 bases and V by 4 bases; bases with no gene match: 6. CDR1 and CDR2 from the germline V gene are MNHEY and SVGEGT. The CDR3 is 12 amino acids. CDR3 nucleotide sequence: TGTGCCAGCAGTTCCTCGACAGGGGAGGCTTTCTTT. Its protein product is CASSSSTGEAFF.

The chain has TRBV6-2 or TRBV6-3 and TRBJ1-1; D possibly corresponds to TRBD1 (5 bases). The germline gives CDR1 MNHEY, CDR2 SVGEGT. The length of the CDR3 is 13 residues. V lost 6 bases to trimming and J lost 2 bases, with 10 bases between them. CDR3 in amino acids: CASSGGSNTEAFF. In nucleotides, the CDR3 is TGTGCCAGCAGCGGGGGGTCAAACACTGAAGCTTTCTTT.

The CDR3 coding sequence is TGTGCCTGGAGTCTAGGACAGGGGCGTTATTCACCCCTCCACTTT. Encoded protein: CAWSLGQGRYSPLHF. This sequence joins TRBV30 and TRBJ1-6; 9 bases match TRBD1. This CDR3 spans 15 amino acids. Germline V gene data show CDR1 as GTSNPN and CDR2 as SVGIG (reference sequence). V trimming: 2 bases; J trimming: 8 bases; junction bases outside the gene matches: 7. Full variable domain (outside the CDR3, taken from reference TRBV30 and TRBJ1-6): SQTIHQWPATLVQPVGSPLSLECTVEGTSNPNLYWYRQAAGRGLQLLFYSVGIGQISSEVPQNLSASRPQDRQFILSSKKLLLSDSGFYLCAWSLGQGRYSPLHFGNGTRLTVT.

V and J are TRBV4-1 and TRBJ2-7; TRBD2 matches 7 bases. The junction had 7 bases not matched to a gene; V was cut back by 4 bases and J by 7 bases. In germline, CDR1 is MGHRA, CDR2 YSYEKL. The length of the CDR3 is 13 residues. The CDR3 region has the DNA TGCGCCAGCAGCCCCCCCGCGGGGGATGAGCAGTACTTC. It specifies CASSPPAGDEQYF.

The chain couples TRBV5-1 to TRBJ1-2; D call uncertain. Trimming removed 3 bases at V and 2 bases at J, with 11 bases between. CDR1 SGHRS and CDR2 YFSETQ come from the germline V gene. The CDR3 runs to 14 residues. CDR3 sequence reads: CASSYEVGNYGYTF. The CDR3 bases are TGCGCCAGCAGCTACGAAGTCGGGAACTATGGCTACACCTTC.

This clone came up once. The rearrangement uses TRBV9 and TRBJ1-3; no clear D. V was cut by 2 bases and J by 4 bases, with 13 bases left in between. CDR3 size: 15 residues. The germline gives CDR1 SGDLS, CDR2 YYNGEE. DNA of the CDR3: TGTGCCAGCAGCGTTCCGGGATCAACGGGAAACACCATATATTTT. Translation gives CASSVPGSTGNTIYF.